The present T cell receptor beta chain was sequenced within a study of response to subunit inactivated influenza vaccine. Per germline, CDR1 SGHDT and CDR2 YYEEEE. V was pared by 0 bases and J by 0 bases, with 9 bases between. This CDR3 spans 16 amino acids. TCRdb reprocessed the RT-PCR reads with MiXCR, giving one entry per CDR3 protein. The sample has over 750,000 distinct CDR3 sequences, 21% seen once. Overall study findings and caveats: Each seasonal flu vaccination may recruit only limited new T cells, authors suggested.

Of note for this clonotype: Its antigen is currently unknown.

The sequenced sample was PBMCs from blood, obtained 4 to 6 days after vaccination. J is TRBJ2-2 and V is TRBV5-6, with D uncertain. This receptor was identified in a middle-aged man who received an inactivated influenza vaccine. Here the CDR3 reads CASSLAPDPNTGELFF. The CDR3 DNA reads TGTGCCAGCAGCTTGGCCCCGGACCCGAACACCGGGGAGCTGTTTTTT.